These T cell receptor beta chains were read from a single sample in a study of blood T cell repertoires in COVID-19. TCRdb's copy holds only in-frame clones and misses some; the assay was immunoSEQ multiplex PCR. This sample has over 200,000 clones, with around 90% found just once. Sequencing used peripheral blood. These receptors all come from a man in his sixties who had recovered from COVID-19. CDR3s include the opening cysteine and the closing phenylalanine or tryptophan. A D gene is named only where the DNA matches it firmly. Not all rows give a size; the values are once, few, many and, for expanded clones, a class.

V	size	D	length	J	CDR3	DNA
TRBV30	.	.	15	TRBJ1-1	CAWSGVGQQNTEAFF	TGTGCCTGGAGTGGAGTGGGGCAACAGAACACTGAAGCTTTCTTT
TRBV9	.	.	14	TRBJ1-2	CASSVFQGNGGYTF	TGTGCCAGCAGCGTCTTCCAGGGGAATGGTGGCTACACCTTC
TRBV7-2	.	TRBD1	15	TRBJ1-5	CASSFRDSFNQPQHF	TGTGCCAGCAGTTTCCGGGACAGTTTCAATCAGCCCCAGCATTTT
TRBV7-9	.	.	13	TRBJ1-2	CASSPGANYGYTF	TGTGCCAGCAGCCCAGGGGCCAACTATGGCTACACCTTC
TRBV2	.	.	14	TRBJ1-5	CASSEGRVPQPQHF	TGTGCCAGCAGCGAGGGGAGGGTACCTCAGCCCCAGCATTTT
TRBV6-6	.	.	16	TRBJ1-5	CASSPGWKEINQPQHF	TGTGCCAGCAGCCCCGGGTGGAAGGAAATCAATCAGCCCCAGCATTTT
TRBV2	.	TRBD1	15	TRBJ1-5	CASSGPGQGHQPQHF	TGTGCCAGCAGTGGACCCGGACAGGGGCATCAGCCCCAGCATTTT
TRBV9	many	.	15	TRBJ2-1	CASSVEPGSYNEQFF	TGTGCCAGCAGCGTAGAGCCCGGGAGCTACAATGAGCAGTTCTTC
TRBV3-1/TRBV3-2	.	TRBD2	17	TRBJ2-1	CASSQSAGGLLYNEQFF	TGTGCCAGCAGCCAATCAGCGGGAGGCCTCCTTTACAATGAGCAGTTCTTC
TRBV6-2/TRBV6-3	.	.	14	TRBJ1-2	CASSYSTGGYGYTF	TGTGCCAGCAGTTACTCGACAGGAGGTTATGGCTACACCTTC
TRBV4-1	.	.	17	TRBJ2-2	CASSQLDLVAATGELFF	TGCGCCAGCAGCCAATTAGACCTAGTGGCAGCAACCGGGGAGCTGTTTTTT
TRBV19	.	TRBD1	14	TRBJ1-4	CASSMAGGGEKLFF	TGTGCCAGTAGTATGGCAGGGGGCGGTGAAAAACTGTTTTTT
TRBV2	.	TRBD1	14	TRBJ2-5	CATAPDRARETQYF	TGTGCCACCGCCCCGGACAGGGCACGGGAGACCCAGTACTTC
TRBV19	.	TRBD1	15	TRBJ2-1	CASRPPGQGVNEQFF	TGTGCCAGTAGGCCCCCGGGACAGGGTGTAAATGAGCAGTTCTTC
TRBV7-2	.	.	15	TRBJ2-3	CASSFGRGRTDTQYF	TGTGCCAGCAGCTTTGGGCGGGGCCGCACAGATACGCAGTATTTT
TRBV15	.	.	17	TRBJ1-2	CATSRARRQELGYGYTF	TGTGCCACCAGCAGAGCTCGTCGACAGGAGCTTGGCTATGGCTACACCTTC
TRBV2	.	.	15	TRBJ2-3	CASSLGGGIADTQYF	TGTGCCAGCAGTCTAGGGGGGGGCATCGCAGATACGCAGTATTTT
TRBV11-3	.	TRBD2	16	TRBJ2-3	CASSSGTSSITDTQYF	TGTGCCAGCAGCTCCGGGACTAGCAGCATCACAGATACGCAGTATTTT
TRBV14	.	TRBD2	15	TRBJ2-7	CASSQTSGGTYEQYF	TGTGCCAGCAGCCAAACTAGCGGGGGGACCTACGAGCAGTACTTC
TRBV4-3	.	.	15	TRBJ1-1	CASSQVGAGGTEAFF	TGCGCCAGCAGCCAAGTGGGCGCAGGAGGCACTGAAGCTTTCTTT
TRBV4-3	once	TRBD1	17	TRBJ2-3	CASSQAHDRVITDTQYF	TGCGCCAGCAGCCAGGCCCATGACAGGGTTATAACAGATACGCAGTATTTT
TRBV7-3	once	TRBD2	15	TRBJ2-1	CASSLLAGGFNEQFF	TGTGCCAGCAGCTTATTAGCGGGGGGTTTCAATGAGCAGTTCTTC